This is a list of T cell receptor beta chains from one sample in a study of CD8 T cells in ankylosing spondylitis. TCRdb re-called the 5' RACE reads through MiXCR, storing one row per CDR3 protein. The data show 700,000 to 1,000,000 distinct CDR3 sequences, with 12% seen just once and approximately 0.51% held by the top ten. Sequencing was done on a sample of blood, either unsorted or a sorted T cell fraction (not recorded which). The receptors here all came from a male donor with ankylosing spondylitis. Each CDR3 is given with its conserved first and last residue. A D gene is named only where the DNA matches it firmly. Rows give clone size only sometimes, using once, few, many, or a class for an expanded clone.

many | TRBJ2-1 | TRBD2 | TRBV5-1 | TGCGCCAGCAGCTTGGAAGGCGTCAGGCGGGGGGAGCAGTTCTTC | CASSLEGVRRGEQFF
many | TRBJ2-7 | TRBD1 | TRBV4-1 | TGCGCCAGCAGCCAAGGGGACAGGGCCAAGAGCTCCTACGAGCAGTACTTC | CASSQGDRAKSSYEQYF
few | TRBJ2-3 | NA | TRBV12-3/TRBV12-4 | TGTGCCAGCAGTGAACACTCCACAGATACGCAGTATTTT | CASSEHSTDTQYF
few | TRBJ1-2 | NA | TRBV7-9 | TGTGCCAGCAGCCGATCGGCGTTAAGCCACTATGGCTACACCTTC | CASSRSALSHYGYTF
NA | TRBJ1-4 | NA | TRBV9 | TGTGCCAGCAGCGTAACTCCGAGAGGTGGTGAAAAACTGTTTTTT | CASSVTPRGGEKLFF
many | TRBJ2-5 | TRBD2 | TRBV20-1 | TGCAGTGCTAGAGATTTGGTAGCGGGAGGGCAAGAGACCCAGTACTTC | CSARDLVAGGQETQYF
many | TRBJ1-1 | TRBD1 | TRBV6-6 | TGTGCCAGCAGCCTAAGACAGGGTCAGGCTTTCTTT | CASSLRQGQAFF
few | TRBJ2-5 | NA | TRBV29-1 | TGCAGCGTTGACGCAGGGTACCAAGAGACCCAGTACTTC | CSVDAGYQETQYF
many | TRBJ1-2 | NA | TRBV29-1 | TGCAGCGTTTCCCCAGACTCTTCCGGGACTGAAAACTATGGCTACACCTTC | CSVSPDSSGTENYGYTF
few | TRBJ1-2 | TRBD1 | TRBV20-1 | TGCAGTGCAGTCTCACAGGGGGCTGGCTACACCTTC | CSAVSQGAGYTF
NA | TRBJ2-7 | TRBD2 | TRBV27 | TGTGCCAGCACGGCTTGGGGGGGTAACTCCTACGAGCAGTACTTC | CASTAWGGNSYEQYF
many | TRBJ1-2 | NA | TRBV6-1 | TGTGCCAGCAGTGAAGGCCAGACGGGATGGAACTATGGCTACACCTTC | CASSEGQTGWNYGYTF
NA | TRBJ2-1 | NA | TRBV6-6 | TGTGCCAGCAGTTACTCTACTACAAATGAGCAGTTCTTC | CASSYSTTNEQFF
few | TRBJ2-1 | TRBD1 | TRBV7-2 | TGTGCCAGCAGCCTTCAGACTCAGGGGGAATACAATGAGCAGTTCTTC | CASSLQTQGEYNEQFF
many | TRBJ2-7 | NA | TRBV21-1 | TGTGCCAGCAGCCCGACCCCGGGACAGCCTTTAAACAACCACGAGCAGTACTTC | CASSPTPGQPLNNHEQYF
NA | TRBJ2-1 | TRBD2 | TRBV10-3 | TGTGCCATCAGAAGACTAGCGGGGGGGAACAATGAGCAGTTCTTC | CAIRRLAGGNNEQFF
few | TRBJ2-5 | NA | TRBV18 | TGTGCCAGCTCACCACCGGAAGTTCAAGAGACCCAGTACTTC | CASSPPEVQETQYF
NA | TRBJ1-6 | TRBD1 | TRBV12-3/TRBV12-4 | TGTGCCAGCAGTCTGGACAGGGGGCGGGATAATTCACCCCTCCACTTT | CASSLDRGRDNSPLHF
NA | TRBJ1-2 | NA | TRBV20-1 | TGCAGTGAGTGGGACCCCATTAACTATGGCTACACCTTC | CSEWDPINYGYTF
NA | TRBJ2-3 | NA | TRBV10-3 | TGTGCCATCAGTCCACTAGCCTCCACAGATACGCAGTATTTT | CAISPLASTDTQYF
many | TRBJ2-3 | NA | TRBV11-2 | TGTGCCAGCAGCCCAGGGGGGAGAGCCCCCCGGGATACGCAGTATTTT | CASSPGGRAPRDTQYF
NA | TRBJ2-1 | NA | TRBV7-2 | TGTGCCAGCACCATTCAAGGGGGACTCAACTACAATGAGCAGTTCTTC | CASTIQGGLNYNEQFF
many | TRBJ2-1 | TRBD1 | TRBV4-2 | TGTGCCAGCAGCCGGGACAGAGGTGAGAATGAGCAGTTCTTC | CASSRDRGENEQFF
NA | TRBJ2-1 | TRBD2 | TRBV7-8 | TGTGCCAGCAGCTTACGGGAGGACCAGTACAATGAGCAGTTCTTC | CASSLREDQYNEQFF
NA | TRBJ2-7 | NA | TRBV5-1 | TGCGCCAGCAGCTTAACCGCTCCCCCTTATTCCCCCGAGCAGTACTTC | CASSLTAPPYSPEQYF
few | TRBJ2-7 | TRBD2 | TRBV24-1 | TGTGCCACCAGTGATGTAAGCGGGAGCCTATACGAGCAGTACTTC | CATSDVSGSLYEQYF
few | TRBJ2-7 | NA | TRBV20-1 | TGCAGTGCTGGAGGGACAGACCATTCCTACGAGCAGTACTTC | CSAGGTDHSYEQYF
few | TRBJ2-7 | NA | TRBV2 | TGTGCCAGCAGGGACAGAAACTACGAGCAGTACTTC | CASRDRNYEQYF
NA | TRBJ1-2 | NA | TRBV27 | TGTGCCAGCAGTTTATGGGACACCGGATGGGGTGGCTACACCTTC | CASSLWDTGWGGYTF
NA | TRBJ2-7 | NA | TRBV6-1 | TGTGCCAGCAGGTCGCGGGAAAGCTCCTACGAGCAGTACTTC | CASRSRESSYEQYF
NA | TRBJ2-5 | NA | TRBV7-2 | TGTGCCAGCGGATCGGGCCTCGCGGGGGAGACCCAGTACTTC | CASGSGLAGETQYF
NA | TRBJ2-1 | NA | TRBV29-1 | TGCAGCGTTTTTGAGAGCCGGGGCAGGGCCTACAATGAGCAGTTCTTC | CSVFESRGRAYNEQFF
few | TRBJ2-1 | TRBD2 | TRBV6-2/TRBV6-3 | TGTGCCAGCAGACAACTAGCGGCCTTTTACAATGAGCAGTTCTTC | CASRQLAAFYNEQFF
many | TRBJ1-5 | NA | TRBV5-7 | TGTGCCAGCAGCTTGAAAGAGATCGCAGGCAGCAATCAGCCCCAGCATTTT | CASSLKEIAGSNQPQHF
many | TRBJ2-4 | TRBD1 | TRBV5-6 | TGTGCCAGCAGCTTGGAATTGACAGGGAAAAACATTCAGTACTTC | CASSLELTGKNIQYF
NA | TRBJ1-4 | TRBD1 | TRBV4-3 | TGCGCCAGCAGCCAAGGAGACAGGGATAATGAAAAACTGTTTTTT | CASSQGDRDNEKLFF
few | TRBJ1-5 | NA | TRBV7-2 | TGTGCCAGCAGCTCGGACAGCCTTTATCAGCCCCAGCATTTT | CASSSDSLYQPQHF
many | TRBJ1-6 | NA | TRBV20-1 | TGCAGTGCCGAGAGCTCCTATAATTCACCCCTCCACTTT | CSAESSYNSPLHF
many | TRBJ2-7 | TRBD1 | TRBV27 | TGTGCCGCCAGAAAAGGACAGGGCTCGTTTGAGGAGCAGTACTTC | CAARKGQGSFEEQYF
many | TRBJ2-1 | NA | TRBV20-1 | TGCAGTGCTAGAGTCAGGCAGACCTACAATGAGCAGTTCTTC | CSARVRQTYNEQFF
NA | TRBJ2-2 | TRBD1 | TRBV6-1 | TGTGCCAGCAGAAATAACAGGGGGCGGGTCACCGGGGAGCTGTTTTTT | CASRNNRGRVTGELFF
few | TRBJ1-5 | NA | TRBV12-3/TRBV12-4 | TGTGCCAGCAGTGTAGAAAGGGATCAGCCCCAGCATTTT | CASSVERDQPQHF
many | TRBJ1-1 | NA | TRBV30 | TGTGCCTGGAGTGGACAGGTTTACACTGAAGCTTTCTTT | CAWSGQVYTEAFF
many | TRBJ2-7 | TRBD2 | TRBV29-1 | TGCAGCGTGCGGACTAGCGGGGCCTTAGGGGAGCAGTACTTC | CSVRTSGALGEQYF
few | TRBJ2-3 | NA | TRBV6-1 | TGTGCCAGCAGGGATAGCGGAGGGAATACGCAGTATTTT | CASRDSGGNTQYF
NA | TRBJ2-3 | NA | TRBV20-1 | TGCAGTGCTAGACGGCACTTTAGCACAGATACGCAGTATTTT | CSARRHFSTDTQYF
NA | TRBJ1-5 | NA | TRBV5-1 | TGCGCCAGCAGCTTGGGAGAGCCCTATAGCAATCAGCCCCAGCATTTT | CASSLGEPYSNQPQHF
NA | TRBJ2-5 | TRBD2 | TRBV18 | TGTGCCAGCTCACCTGGACTAGCGGGGGGTACGGAGACCCAGTACTTC | CASSPGLAGGTETQYF
NA | TRBJ1-2 | NA | TRBV7-2 | TGTGCCAGCAGCCCATATACAGGGCCGGGAGGCTACACCTTC | CASSPYTGPGGYTF
few | TRBJ1-6 | NA | TRBV25-1 | TGTGCCAGCAGTGAATTGGGTTCTGGGGCCCATAATTCACCCCTCCACTTT | CASSELGSGAHNSPLHF
NA | TRBJ2-3 | NA | TRBV28 | TGTGCCAGCAGTTTGAAGTGGCTAGCGACAGATACGCAGTATTTT | CASSLKWLATDTQYF
NA | TRBJ2-2 | NA | TRBV20-1 | TGCAGTGCTAGAGATCATGGCAGGGCGAACACCGGGGAGCTGTTTTTT | CSARDHGRANTGELFF
NA | TRBJ2-7 | NA | TRBV10-3 | TGTGCCATCAGTTCAGGGGATTCAGTCTACGAGCAGTACTTC | CAISSGDSVYEQYF
few | TRBJ1-2 | NA | TRBV7-9 | TGTGCCAGCAGCGCCCGACAGTATGGCTACACCTTC | CASSARQYGYTF
few | TRBJ1-5 | NA | TRBV20-1 | TGCAGTGCTAGTTGGGACCTCAATCAGCCCCAGCATTTT | CSASWDLNQPQHF